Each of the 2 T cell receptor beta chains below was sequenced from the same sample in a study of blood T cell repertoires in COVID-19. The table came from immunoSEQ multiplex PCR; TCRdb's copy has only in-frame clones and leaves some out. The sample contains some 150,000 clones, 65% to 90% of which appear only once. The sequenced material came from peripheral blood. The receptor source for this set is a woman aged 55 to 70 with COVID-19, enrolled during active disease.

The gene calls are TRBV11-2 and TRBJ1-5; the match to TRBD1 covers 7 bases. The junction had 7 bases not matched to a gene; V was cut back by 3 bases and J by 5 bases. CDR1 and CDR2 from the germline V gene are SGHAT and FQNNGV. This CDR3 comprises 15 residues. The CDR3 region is CASSLGRGPHQPQHF. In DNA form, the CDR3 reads TGTGCCAGCAGCTTGGGTAGGGGGCCGCATCAGCCCCAGCATTTT. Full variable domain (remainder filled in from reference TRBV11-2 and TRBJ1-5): EAGVAQSPRYKIIEKRQSVAFWCNPISGHATLYWYQQILGQGPKLLIQFQNNGVVDDSQLPKDRFSAERLKGVDSTLKIQPAKLEDSAVYLCASSLGRGPHQPQHFGDGTRLSIL.

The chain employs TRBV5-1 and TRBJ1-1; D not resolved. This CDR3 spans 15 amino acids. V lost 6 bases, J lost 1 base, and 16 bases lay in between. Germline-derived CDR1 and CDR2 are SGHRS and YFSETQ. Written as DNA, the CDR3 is TGCGCCAGCAAAGAGAGGCTCCGGGGGAACACTGAAGCTTTCTTT. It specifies CASKERLRGNTEAFF.